The subject of this entry is one T cell receptor (beta chain). Its specificity is unknown. This sample stems from a study of T and B cells in COVID-19 patients. Background on the study: The recovered patients had mostly mild to moderate COVID-19 with outpatient management.

Study conclusions and caveats: Sorted SARS-CoV-2-responsive or tetramer+ T cells and CD4+, regulatory and CD8+ subsets were not yet sequenced. At recovery TRB diversity and richness exceeded healthy donors, after highly clonal active COVID-19 repertoires.

TRB was amplified from approximately 250-500 ng of blood genomic DNA. BIOMED2 TRB-A/B primer pools were used in multiplex TRB PCR. TCRdb passed the multiplex PCR reads through MiXCR, listing each CDR3 protein once. This repertoire shows some 15,000 distinct CDR3 sequences, 27% found once; its top ten account for approximately 3.1%. The V gene lost 2 bases and the J gene lost 3 bases, with 5 bases spanning the gap. This CDR3 comprises 12 residues. Germline values: CDR1 SGHKS, CDR2 YYEKEE (reference sequence). The clonotype comes from a human donor who had recovered from COVID-19. The specimen sequenced was blood. The chain recombines TRBV5-5 with TRBJ2-5; D is undetermined. DNA for the CDR3: TGTGCCAGCAGCTTTCAGGAAGAGACCCAGTACTTC. Its translation: CASSFQEETQYF.